This TCR beta chain was sequenced in a study of control samples from healthy donors and cancer patients. This clone was counted only a few times. The repertoire was sequenced with immunoSEQ multiplex PCR; TCRdb's copy has only in-frame clones and lacks some. This sample has roughly 100,000 clones; about 83% occur once, and the top ten carry about 12%. CDR3 length equals 17 residues. The V end was cut by 3 bases, the J end by 3 bases, with 18 bases between. Germline V gives CDR1 MDHEN, CDR2 SYDVKM. The chain combines TRBV28 with TRBJ1-5; the D gene is possibly TRBD1 (5 bases). This TCR was sampled from a woman aged 45-60 years in good health. The source material was blood. The CDR3, as DNA: TGTGCCAGCAGTTTCCCCGACGGGGGTGGAAACAATCAGCCCCAGCATTTT. It is translated as CASSFPDGGGNNQPQHF.